This T cell receptor (beta chain) emerged from a study of T cell clonality in common variable immunodeficiency. Study conclusions and caveats: Fewer TCRbeta clones were shared among CVID subjects than controls.

The repertoire was sequenced with immunoSEQ multiplex PCR; TCRdb's copy has only in-frame clones and lacks some. This table holds some 64,000 clones with no singletons; the top ten claim roughly 1.6%. Germline V lookup: CDR1 LNHDA, CDR2 SQIVND (reference sequence). The junction had 6 bases not matched to a gene; V was cut back by 5 bases and J by 9 bases. This CDR3 has 13 amino acids. In regard to this clone: Its target is unknown. Sequencing ends 3 residues short of the CDR3 end; the germline J gene provides the rest.

The chain carries TRBV19 and TRBJ2-1; 8 bases match TRBD2. The specimen was peripheral blood mononuclear cells. The clonotype was recovered from a person aged 18-69 years in good health. The CDR3 DNA, read in part, is TGTGCCAGTAGTCCGGGACTAGTCGGTGAG. Its protein is CASSPGLVGE. The entire CDR3 sequence reads CASSPGLVGEQFF.